This T cell receptor (beta chain) appears in the sequencing data of a study of Ad26.COV2.S vaccination and SARS-CoV-2 variants. Whole-study findings and limits: Those who received vaccine or placebo ended up with similar non-spike TCR breadth. A substantial breadth of spike-specific CD8+ and CD4+ T cell responses after vaccination has been reported.

Specified treatment: around 19 received Ad26.COV2.S at low or high dose, single or two shots; about 5 received placebo; per-sample allocation not given. Following the first vaccine or placebo injection, samples were taken on day 63. An adult aged 18-55 years in Boston served as the donor. A word on this clone: No antigen is known for it.

The V gene's germline CDR1 is LNHDA and CDR2 SQIVND (reference sequence). This CDR3 spans 16 amino acids. J gave up 8 bases and V 5 bases, and 11 bases lay outside the gene matches. Some clones are missing from TCRdb's copy, which holds only in-frame ones; the method was immunoSEQ multiplex PCR. The table has about 410,000 clones, 88% seen once. This material consisted of peripheral blood, taken in a trial of Ad26.COV2.S vaccine versus placebo. This receptor was obtained from a person aged 18-65 years who received the Ad26.COV2.S COVID-19 vaccine or a placebo. The chain carries TRBV19 and TRBJ1-6; 8 positions agree with TRBD1. CDR3 loop: CASSLLGQGGDSPLHF. As DNA, the CDR3 is TGTGCCAGTAGTCTTCTCGGACAGGGAGGTGATTCACCCCTCCACTTT.